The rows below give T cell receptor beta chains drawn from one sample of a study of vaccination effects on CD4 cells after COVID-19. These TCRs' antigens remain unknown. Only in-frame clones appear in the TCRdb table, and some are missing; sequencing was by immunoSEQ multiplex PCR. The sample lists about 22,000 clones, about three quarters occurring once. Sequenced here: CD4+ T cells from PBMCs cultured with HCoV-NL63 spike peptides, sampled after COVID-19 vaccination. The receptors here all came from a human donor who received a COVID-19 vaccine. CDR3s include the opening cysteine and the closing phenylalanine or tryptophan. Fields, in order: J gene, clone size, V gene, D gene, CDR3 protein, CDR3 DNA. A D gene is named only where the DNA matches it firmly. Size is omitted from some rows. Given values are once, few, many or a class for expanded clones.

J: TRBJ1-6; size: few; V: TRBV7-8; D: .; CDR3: CASRLNRVSYNSPLHF; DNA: TGTGCCAGCAGACTTAACAGGGTCTCCTATAATTCACCCCTCCACTTT
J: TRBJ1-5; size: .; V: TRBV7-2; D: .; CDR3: CASSLWVSNQPQHF; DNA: TGTGCCAGCAGCTTATGGGTTAGCAATCAGCCCCAGCATTTT
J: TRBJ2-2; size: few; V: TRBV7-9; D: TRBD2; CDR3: CASSSGLAGAGELFF; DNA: TGTGCCAGCAGCTCGGGACTAGCGGGAGCCGGGGAGCTGTTTTTT
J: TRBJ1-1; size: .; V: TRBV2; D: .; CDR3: CASRGGLGTEPGGNTEAFF; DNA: TGTGCCAGCAGGGGGGGTCTCGGGACGGAGCCGGGAGGGAACACTGAAGCTTTCTTT
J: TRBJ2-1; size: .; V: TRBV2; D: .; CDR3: CASSPTSYEQFF; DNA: TGTGCCAGCAGCCCTACTAGTTATGAGCAGTTCTTC
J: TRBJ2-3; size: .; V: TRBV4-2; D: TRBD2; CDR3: CASSQDERGGPGGTQYF; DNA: TGTGCCAGCAGCCAAGATGAGCGGGGGGGCCCAGGTGGAACGCAGTATTTT
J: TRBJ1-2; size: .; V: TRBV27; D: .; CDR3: CASSLFPGTQLYGYTF; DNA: TGTGCCAGCAGTTTATTCCCAGGGACACAACTCTATGGCTACACCTTC
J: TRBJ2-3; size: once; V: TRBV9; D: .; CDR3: CASSVQGDTDTQYF; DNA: TGTGCCAGCAGCGTGCAAGGAGATACAGATACGCAGTATTTT
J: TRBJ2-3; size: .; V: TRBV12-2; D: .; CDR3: CASRLGIAGSDTQYF; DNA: TGTGCAAGTCGCTTAGGGATAGCGGGGTCGGATACGCAGTATTTT
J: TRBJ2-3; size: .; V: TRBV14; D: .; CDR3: CASSPLGKGSTDTQYF; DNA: TGTGCCAGCAGCCCTCTCGGGAAGGGGAGCACAGATACGCAGTATTTT
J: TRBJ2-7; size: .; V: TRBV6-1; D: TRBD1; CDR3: CASSEPGTGSYEQYF; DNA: TGTGCCAGCAGTGAGCCAGGGACAGGGTCCTACGAGCAGTACTTC
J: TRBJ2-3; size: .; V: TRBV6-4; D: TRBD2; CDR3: CASSDSGSSSGGTDTQYF; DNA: TGTGCCAGCAGTGACTCAGGGAGTTCTAGCGGGGGAACAGATACGCAGTATTTT
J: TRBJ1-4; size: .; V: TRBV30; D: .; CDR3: CAWSGRGVFANEKLFF; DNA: TGTGCCTGGAGTGGAAGGGGGGTTTTCGCTAATGAAAAACTGTTTTTT
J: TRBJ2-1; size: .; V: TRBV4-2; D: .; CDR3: CASSQSRENNEQFF; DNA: TGTGCCAGCAGCCAATCCCGCGAGAACAATGAGCAGTTCTTC
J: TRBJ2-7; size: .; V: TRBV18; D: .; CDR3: CASSPLGTYEQYF; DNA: TGTGCCAGCTCACCACTGGGTACCTACGAGCAGTACTTC
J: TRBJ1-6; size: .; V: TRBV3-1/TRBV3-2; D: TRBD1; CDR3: CASSLPAGTGKSPLHF; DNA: TGTGCCAGCAGCCTCCCGGCCGGGACAGGCAAATCACCCCTCCACTTT
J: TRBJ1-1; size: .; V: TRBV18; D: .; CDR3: CASSLGQNTEAFF; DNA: TGTGCCAGCTCCCTAGGACAGAACACTGAAGCTTTCTTT
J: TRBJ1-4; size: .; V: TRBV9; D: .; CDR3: CASSVGSLGNEKLFF; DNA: TGTGCCAGCAGCGTAGGTTCCTTGGGGAATGAAAAACTGTTTTTT
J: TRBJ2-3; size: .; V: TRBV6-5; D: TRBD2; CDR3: CASSYTSARPDTQYF; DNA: TGTGCCAGCAGTTATACTAGCGCCCGCCCGGATACGCAGTATTTT
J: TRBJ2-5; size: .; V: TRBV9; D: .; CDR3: CASSEGGETQYF; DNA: TGTGCCAGCAGCGAGGGGGGAGAGACCCAGTACTTC
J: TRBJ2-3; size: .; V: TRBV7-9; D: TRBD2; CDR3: CASSPGGGGTDTQYF; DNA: TGTGCCAGCAGTCCGGGCGGGGGGGGCACAGATACGCAGTATTTT
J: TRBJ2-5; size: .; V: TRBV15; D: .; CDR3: CATSRRFQMQETQYF; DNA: TGTGCCACCAGCAGAAGGTTTCAGATGCAAGAGACCCAGTACTTC
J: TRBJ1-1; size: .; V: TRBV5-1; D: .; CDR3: CASSSYPDSPRGEAFF; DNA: TGCGCCAGCAGCTCCTATCCGGACAGCCCACGGGGTGAAGCTTTCTTT
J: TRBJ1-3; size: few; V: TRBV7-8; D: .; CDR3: CASSPTRNSGNTIYF; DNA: TGTGCCAGCAGCCCGACGAGGAACTCTGGAAACACCATATATTTT
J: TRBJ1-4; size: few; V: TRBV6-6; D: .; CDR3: CASSNTAGTPMGKLFF; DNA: TGTGCCAGCAGCAACACTGCCGGGACACCCATGGGAAAACTGTTTTTT